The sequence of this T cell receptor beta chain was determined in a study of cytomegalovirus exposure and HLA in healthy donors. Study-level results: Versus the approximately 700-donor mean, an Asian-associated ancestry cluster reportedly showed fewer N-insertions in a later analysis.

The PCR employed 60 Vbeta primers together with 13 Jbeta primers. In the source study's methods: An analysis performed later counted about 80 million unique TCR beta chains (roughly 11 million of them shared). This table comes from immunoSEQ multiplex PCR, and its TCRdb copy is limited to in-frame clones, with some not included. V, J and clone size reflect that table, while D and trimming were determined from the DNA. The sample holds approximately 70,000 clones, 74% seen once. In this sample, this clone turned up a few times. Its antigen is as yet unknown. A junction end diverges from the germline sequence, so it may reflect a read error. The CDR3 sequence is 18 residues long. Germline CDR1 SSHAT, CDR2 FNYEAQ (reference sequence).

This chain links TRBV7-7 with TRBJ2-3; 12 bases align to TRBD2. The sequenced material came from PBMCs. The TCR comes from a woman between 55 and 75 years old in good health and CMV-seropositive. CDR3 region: CASSLHPLTSGRIDTQYF. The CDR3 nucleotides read TGTGCTAGCAGCCTCCATCCACTAACTAGCGGGAGGATAGATACGCAGTATTTT.